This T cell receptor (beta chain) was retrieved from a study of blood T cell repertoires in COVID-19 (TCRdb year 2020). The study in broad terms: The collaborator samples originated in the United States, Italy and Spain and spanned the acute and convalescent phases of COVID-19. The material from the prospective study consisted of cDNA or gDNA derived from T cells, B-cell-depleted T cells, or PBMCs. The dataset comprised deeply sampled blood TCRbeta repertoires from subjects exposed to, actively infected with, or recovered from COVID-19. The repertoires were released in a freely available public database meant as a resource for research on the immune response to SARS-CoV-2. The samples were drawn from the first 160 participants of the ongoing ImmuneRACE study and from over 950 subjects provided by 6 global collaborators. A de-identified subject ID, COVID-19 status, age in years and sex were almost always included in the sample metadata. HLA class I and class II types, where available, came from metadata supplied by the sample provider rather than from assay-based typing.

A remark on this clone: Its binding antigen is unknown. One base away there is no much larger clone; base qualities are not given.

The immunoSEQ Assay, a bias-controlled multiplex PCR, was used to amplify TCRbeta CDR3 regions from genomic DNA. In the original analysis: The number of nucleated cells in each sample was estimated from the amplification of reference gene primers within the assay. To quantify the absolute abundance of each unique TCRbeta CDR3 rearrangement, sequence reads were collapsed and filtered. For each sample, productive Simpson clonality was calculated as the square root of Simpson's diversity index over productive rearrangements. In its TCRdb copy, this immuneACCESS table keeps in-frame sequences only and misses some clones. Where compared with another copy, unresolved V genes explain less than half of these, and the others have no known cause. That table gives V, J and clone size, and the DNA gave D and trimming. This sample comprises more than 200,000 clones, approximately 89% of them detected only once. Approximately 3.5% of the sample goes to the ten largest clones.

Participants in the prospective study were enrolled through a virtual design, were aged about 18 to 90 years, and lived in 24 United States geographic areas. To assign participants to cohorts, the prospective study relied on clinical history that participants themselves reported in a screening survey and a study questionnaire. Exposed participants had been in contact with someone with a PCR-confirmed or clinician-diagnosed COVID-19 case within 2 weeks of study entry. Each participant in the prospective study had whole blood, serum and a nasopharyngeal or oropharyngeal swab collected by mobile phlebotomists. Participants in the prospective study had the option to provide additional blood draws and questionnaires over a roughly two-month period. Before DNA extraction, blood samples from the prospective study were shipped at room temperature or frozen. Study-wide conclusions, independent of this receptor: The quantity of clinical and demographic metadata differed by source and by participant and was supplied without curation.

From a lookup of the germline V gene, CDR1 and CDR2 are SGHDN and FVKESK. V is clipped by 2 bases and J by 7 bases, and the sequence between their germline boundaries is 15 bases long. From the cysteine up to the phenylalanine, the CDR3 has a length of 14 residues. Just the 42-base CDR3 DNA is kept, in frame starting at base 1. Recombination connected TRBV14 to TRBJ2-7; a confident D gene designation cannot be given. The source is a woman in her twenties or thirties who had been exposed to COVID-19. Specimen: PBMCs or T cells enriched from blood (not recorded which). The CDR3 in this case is CASSQTPGSWEQYF. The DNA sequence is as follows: TGTGCCAGCAGCCAAACGCCGGGTTCCTGGGAGCAGTACTTC.